The 3 T cell receptor beta chains below were found in one sample sequenced in a study of T-cell reconstitution after alpha-beta-depleted transplantation in children. Preparation of the TCRbeta library used unique molecular identifiers. TCRdb reanalysed the PCR reads using MiXCR and keeps one entry per CDR3 protein. The sample carries 600,000 to 700,000 distinct CDR3 sequences, around 14% recorded once. Specimen: PBMCs, collected before TCRalphabeta/CD19-depleted stem cell transplant. The receptor source for this set is a girl aged 2-10 years with congenital amegakaryocytic thrombocytopenia, due to receive a stem cell transplant.

V and J are TRBV5-1 and TRBJ2-6, with D uncertain. The CDR3 is 18 residues long. Germline loops: CDR1 SGHRS, CDR2 YFSETQ. Trimming removed 0 bases at V and 2 bases at J, with 15 bases between. The CDR3 coding sequence is TGCGCCAGCAGCTTGGGTAATATAATAGGTGCTGGGGCCAACGTCCTGACTTTC. Protein product: CASSLGNIIGAGANVLTF.

The V call is TRBV12-3 or TRBV12-4, the J call TRBJ2-7; D might be TRBD1 (5 bases). CDR3 size: 16 residues. With 3 bases removed from V and 6 bases from J, the gap between germline ends came to 21 bases. The CDR3 region has the DNA TGTGCCAGCAGTTTCCCCGTAGCCATAGGGGTCGGCGAGCAGTACTTC. This gives the protein CASSFPVAIGVGEQYF.

This clonotype was recorded many times. CDR3 sequence reads: CASSFLQETQYF. In DNA form, the CDR3 reads TGTGCCAGCAGCTTCCTCCAAGAGACCCAGTACTTC. The V call is TRBV11-2, the J call TRBJ2-5; D unclear. The germline V gene has CDR1 SGHAT and CDR2 FQNNGV. V lost 3 bases to trimming and J lost 1 base, with 3 bases between them. This CDR3 comprises 12 residues.